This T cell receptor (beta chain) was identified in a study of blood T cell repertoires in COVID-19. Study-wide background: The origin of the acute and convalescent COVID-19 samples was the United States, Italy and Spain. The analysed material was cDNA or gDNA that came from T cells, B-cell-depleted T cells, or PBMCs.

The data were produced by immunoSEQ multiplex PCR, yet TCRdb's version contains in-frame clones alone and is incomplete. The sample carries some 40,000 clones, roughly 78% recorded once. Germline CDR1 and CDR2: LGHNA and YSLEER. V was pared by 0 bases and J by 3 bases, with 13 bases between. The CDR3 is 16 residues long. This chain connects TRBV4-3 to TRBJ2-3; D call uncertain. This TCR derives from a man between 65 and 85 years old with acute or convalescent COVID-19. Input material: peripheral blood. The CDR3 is CASSQELELQTDTQYF. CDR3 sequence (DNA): TGCGCCAGCAGCCAAGAATTGGAGCTCCAGACAGATACGCAGTATTTT.